This T cell receptor beta chain was retrieved from a study of blood T cells in healthy people across ages. A second about 7 to 12 cycle PCR used barcoded and J-beta primers. TCRdb reprocessed the 5' RACE reads with MiXCR, giving one entry per CDR3 protein. Of about 1.1 million distinct CDR3 sequences in the sample, 35% to 45% were seen once. Sequenced material: blood. The sequence was obtained from a man aged 18 to 29 in good health.

The CDR3 reads CASSQDTGIPYGYTF. Written as DNA, the CDR3 is TGCGCCAGCAGCCAAGATACAGGGATTCCCTATGGCTACACCTTC. V usage is TRBV4-3 and J usage is TRBJ1-2, with a tentative D call TRBD1 (6 bases). The CDR3 is made up of 15 amino acids. V lost 0 bases and J 4 bases, leaving 12 bases between the germline ends. From germline, CDR1 is LGHNA and CDR2 YSLEER.